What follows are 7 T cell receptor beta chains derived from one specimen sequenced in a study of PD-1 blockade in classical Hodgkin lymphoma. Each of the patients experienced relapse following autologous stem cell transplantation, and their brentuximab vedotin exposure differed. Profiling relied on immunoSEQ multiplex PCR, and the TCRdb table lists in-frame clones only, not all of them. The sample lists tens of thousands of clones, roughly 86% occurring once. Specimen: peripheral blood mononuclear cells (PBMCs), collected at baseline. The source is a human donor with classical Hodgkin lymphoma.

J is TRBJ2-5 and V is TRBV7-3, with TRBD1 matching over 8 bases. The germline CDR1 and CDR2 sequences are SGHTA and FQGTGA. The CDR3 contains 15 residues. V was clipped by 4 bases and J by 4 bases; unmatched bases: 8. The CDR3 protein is CASSSTGGPGETQYF. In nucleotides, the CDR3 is TGTGCCAGCAGCTCCACAGGGGGTCCTGGAGAGACCCAGTACTTC.

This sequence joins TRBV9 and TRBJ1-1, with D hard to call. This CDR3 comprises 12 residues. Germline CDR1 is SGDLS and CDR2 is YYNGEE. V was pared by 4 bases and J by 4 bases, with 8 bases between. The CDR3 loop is CASSPVATEAFF. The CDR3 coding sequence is TGTGCCAGCAGCCCTGTCGCCACTGAAGCTTTCTTT.

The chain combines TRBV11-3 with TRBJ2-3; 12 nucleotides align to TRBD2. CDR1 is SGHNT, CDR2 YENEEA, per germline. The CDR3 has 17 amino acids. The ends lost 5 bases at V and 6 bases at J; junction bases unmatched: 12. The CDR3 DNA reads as TGTGCCAGCAGCCCTCGGACTAGCGGGGCCTCAGGGGATACGCAGTATTTT. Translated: CASSPRTSGASGDTQYF.

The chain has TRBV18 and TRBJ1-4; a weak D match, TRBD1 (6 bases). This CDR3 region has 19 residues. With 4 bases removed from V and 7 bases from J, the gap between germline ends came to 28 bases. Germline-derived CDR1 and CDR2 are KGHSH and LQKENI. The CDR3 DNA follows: TGTGCCAGCTCACAAACCACCTCCTCCACGGGGGGGCAGACTGAAAAACTGTTTTTT. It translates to CASSQTTSSTGGQTEKLFF.

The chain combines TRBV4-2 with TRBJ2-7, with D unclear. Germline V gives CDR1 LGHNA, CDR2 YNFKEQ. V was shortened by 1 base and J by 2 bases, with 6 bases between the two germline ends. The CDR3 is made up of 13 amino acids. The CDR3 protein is CASSQGETYEQYF. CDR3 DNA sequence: TGTGCCAGCAGCCAAGGTGAAACCTACGAGCAGTACTTC.

Here the CDR3 DNA reads TGTGCCAGCAGCCGGACTCAGGGGACAGAGACCCAGTACTTC. Translated, it gives CASSRTQGTETQYF. The rearrangement links TRBV6-6 to TRBJ2-5; D possibly corresponds to TRBD1 (6 bases). The CDR3 is made up of 14 amino acids. The V gene lost 6 bases and the J gene lost 4 bases, with 15 bases spanning the gap. Germline CDR1 and CDR2: MNHNY and SVGAGI (reference sequence).

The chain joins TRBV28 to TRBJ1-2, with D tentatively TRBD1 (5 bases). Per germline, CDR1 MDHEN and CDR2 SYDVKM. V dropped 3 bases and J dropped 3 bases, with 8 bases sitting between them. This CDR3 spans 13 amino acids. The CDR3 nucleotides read TGTGCCAGCAGTTTTACGGGACACTATGGCTACACCTTC. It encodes CASSFTGHYGYTF.